Reported below is one TCR beta chain. The antigen is not known. V shed 4 bases and J 3 bases; nucleotides not matched to a gene: 13. The CDR3 is made up of 17 amino acids. The germline V gene has CDR1 SEHNR and CDR2 FQNEAQ (reference sequence). The sample originates from a study of identical twins. Study-wide points: The more abundant beta clonotypes in cord blood had fewer insertions, and memory repertoires did not show this.

TCRdb used MiXCR to reprocess the 5' RACE reads, holding one entry per CDR3 protein. Counted here are about 340,000 distinct CDR3 sequences, roughly an eighth occurring once; the ten biggest clones make up more than 6%. Another study also made use of these data, one on yellow fever vaccine responses in identical twins.

The sequence was obtained from a woman in her late teens or twenties in good health. This chain links TRBV7-9 with TRBJ2-7; 9 positions agree with TRBD2. Sequencing was done on a sample of CD8+ T cells sorted from blood. CDR3 sequence (DNA): TGTGCCAGCAGCTGGGGGGAAGCGGGAGGTCCCTTCTACGAGCAGTACTTC. Its translation is CASSWGEAGGPFYEQYF.